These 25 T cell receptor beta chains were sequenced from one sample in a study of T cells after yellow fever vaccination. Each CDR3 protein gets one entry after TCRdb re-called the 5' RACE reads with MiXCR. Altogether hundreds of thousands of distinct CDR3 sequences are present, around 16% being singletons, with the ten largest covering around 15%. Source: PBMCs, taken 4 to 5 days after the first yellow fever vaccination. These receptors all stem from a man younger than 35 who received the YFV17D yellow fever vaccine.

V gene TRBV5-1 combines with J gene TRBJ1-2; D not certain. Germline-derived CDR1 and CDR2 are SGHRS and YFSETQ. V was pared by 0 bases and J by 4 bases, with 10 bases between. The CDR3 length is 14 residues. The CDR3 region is CASSLAAEAYGYTF. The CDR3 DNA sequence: TGCGCCAGCAGCTTGGCGGCGGAGGCCTATGGCTACACCTTC.

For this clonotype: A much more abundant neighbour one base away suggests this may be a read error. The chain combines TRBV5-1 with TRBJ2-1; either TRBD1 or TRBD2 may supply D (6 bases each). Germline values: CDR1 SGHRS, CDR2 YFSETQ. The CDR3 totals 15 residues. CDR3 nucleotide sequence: TGCGTCAGCAGCTTGGAAGGGGGAGGCTACAATGAGCAGTTCTTC. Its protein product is CVSSLEGGGYNEQFF.

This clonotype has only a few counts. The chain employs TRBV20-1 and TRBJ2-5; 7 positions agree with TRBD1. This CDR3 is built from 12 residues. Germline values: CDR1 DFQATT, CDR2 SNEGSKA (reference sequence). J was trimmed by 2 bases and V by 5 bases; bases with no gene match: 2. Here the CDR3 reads CSASDRQETQYF. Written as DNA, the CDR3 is TGCAGTGCTTCGGACAGGCAAGAGACCCAGTACTTC.

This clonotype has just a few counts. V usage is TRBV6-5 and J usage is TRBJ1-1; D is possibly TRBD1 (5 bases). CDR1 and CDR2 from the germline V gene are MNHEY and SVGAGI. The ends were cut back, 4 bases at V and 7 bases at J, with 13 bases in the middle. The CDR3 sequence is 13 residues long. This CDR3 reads CASSLRDRFEAFF. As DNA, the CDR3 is TGTGCCAGCAGTTTGAGGGACCGTTTTGAAGCTTTCTTT.

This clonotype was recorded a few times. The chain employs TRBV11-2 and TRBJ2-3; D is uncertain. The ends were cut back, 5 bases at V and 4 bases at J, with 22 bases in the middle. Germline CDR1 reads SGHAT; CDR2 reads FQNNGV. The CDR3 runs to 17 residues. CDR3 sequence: CASSPLSAPRRPDTQYF. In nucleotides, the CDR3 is TGTGCCAGCAGCCCCCTGTCGGCCCCAAGGCGCCCAGATACGCAGTATTTT.

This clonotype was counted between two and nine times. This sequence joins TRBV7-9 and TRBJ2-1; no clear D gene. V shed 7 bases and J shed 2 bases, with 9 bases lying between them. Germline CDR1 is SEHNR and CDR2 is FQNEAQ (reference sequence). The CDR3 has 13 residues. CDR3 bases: TGTGCCAGCACCTACGGCCCCTACAATGAGCAGTTCTTC. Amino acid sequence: CASTYGPYNEQFF.

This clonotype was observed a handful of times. CDR3 coding DNA: TGTGCCAGCAGTTATCAGGGAACCTATGGCTACACCTTC. This codes for CASSYQGTYGYTF. This chain connects TRBV6-2 or TRBV6-3 to TRBJ1-2; TRBD1 might be the D (5 bases). The CDR3 is 13 residues long. Germline V gene lookup returns CDR1 MNHEY and CDR2 SVGEGT. Trimming took off 3 bases at V and 4 bases at J, with 9 bases between the two ends.

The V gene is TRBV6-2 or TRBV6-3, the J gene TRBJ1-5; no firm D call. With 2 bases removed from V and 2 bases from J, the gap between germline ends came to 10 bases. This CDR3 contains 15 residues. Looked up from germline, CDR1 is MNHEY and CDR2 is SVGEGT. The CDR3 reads CASSYTFIGNQPQHF. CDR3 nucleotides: TGTGCCAGCAGTTACACCTTTATCGGCAATCAGCCCCAGCATTTT.

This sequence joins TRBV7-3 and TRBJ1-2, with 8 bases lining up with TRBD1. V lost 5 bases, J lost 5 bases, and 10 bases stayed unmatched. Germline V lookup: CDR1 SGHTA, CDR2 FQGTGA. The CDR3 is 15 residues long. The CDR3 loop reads CASSLWDRRIYGYTF. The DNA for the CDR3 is TGTGCCAGCAGCCTGTGGGACAGGAGAATTTATGGCTACACCTTC.

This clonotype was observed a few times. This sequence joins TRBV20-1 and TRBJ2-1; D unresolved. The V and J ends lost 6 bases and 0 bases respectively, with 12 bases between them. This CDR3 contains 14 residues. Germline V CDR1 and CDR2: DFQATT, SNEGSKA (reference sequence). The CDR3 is CSAQELFSYNEQFF. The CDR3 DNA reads TGCAGTGCGCAGGAACTTTTCTCCTACAATGAGCAGTTCTTC.

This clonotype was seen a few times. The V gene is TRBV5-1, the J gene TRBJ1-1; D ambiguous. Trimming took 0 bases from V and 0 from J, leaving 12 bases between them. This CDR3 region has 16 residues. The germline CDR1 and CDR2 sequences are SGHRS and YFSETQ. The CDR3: CASSLAGEDMNTEAFF. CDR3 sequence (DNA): TGCGCCAGCAGCTTGGCAGGAGAGGATATGAACACTGAAGCTTTCTTT.

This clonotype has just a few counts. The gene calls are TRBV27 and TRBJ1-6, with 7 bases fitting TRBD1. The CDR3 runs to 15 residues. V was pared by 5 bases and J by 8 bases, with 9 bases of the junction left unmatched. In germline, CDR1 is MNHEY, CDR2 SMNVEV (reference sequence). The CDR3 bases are TGTGCCAGCAGTCTATACAGGGGTATGGATTCACCCCTCCACTTT. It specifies CASSLYRGMDSPLHF.

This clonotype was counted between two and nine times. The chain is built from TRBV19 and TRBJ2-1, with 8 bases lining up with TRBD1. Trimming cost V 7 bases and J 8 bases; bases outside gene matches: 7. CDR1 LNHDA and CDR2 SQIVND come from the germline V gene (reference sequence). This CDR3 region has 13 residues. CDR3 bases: TGTGCCAGTATCCCAGGGGGCAGGGATGAGCAGTTCTTC. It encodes CASIPGGRDEQFF.

CDR3 amino acids: CASGVSPNEQFF. CDR3 DNA sequence: TGTGCCAGCGGGGTCTCCCCCAATGAGCAGTTCTTC. The chain has TRBV7-3 and TRBJ2-1; D remains ambiguous. CDR3 length equals 12 residues. Germline V lookup: CDR1 SGHTA, CDR2 FQGTGA. The V end lost 8 bases, the J end lost 6 bases, and 11 bases lay between the germline ends.

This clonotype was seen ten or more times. CDR3 sequence (DNA): TGCGCCAGCAGCTTGTCCGGGACAGAGAACACTGAAGCTTTCTTT. Its translation: CASSLSGTENTEAFF. V is TRBV5-1 and J is TRBJ1-1, with 7 bases that match TRBD1. CDR1 is SGHRS and CDR2 is YFSETQ in the germline V gene. V shed 1 base and J 1 base; nucleotides not matched to a gene: 4. The CDR3 is 15 amino acids.

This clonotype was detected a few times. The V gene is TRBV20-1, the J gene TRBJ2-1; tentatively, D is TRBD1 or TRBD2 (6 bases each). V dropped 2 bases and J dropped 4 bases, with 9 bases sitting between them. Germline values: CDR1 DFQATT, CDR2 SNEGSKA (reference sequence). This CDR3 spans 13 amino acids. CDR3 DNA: TGCAGTGCTAGATGGGGGGCTTACAATGAGCAGTTCTTC. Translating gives CSARWGAYNEQFF.

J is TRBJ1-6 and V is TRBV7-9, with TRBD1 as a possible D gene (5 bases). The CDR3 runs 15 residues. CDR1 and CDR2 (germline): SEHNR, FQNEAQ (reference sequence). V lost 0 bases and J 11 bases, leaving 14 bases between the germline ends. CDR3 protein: CASSLALRGEAPLHF. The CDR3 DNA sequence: TGTGCCAGCAGCTTAGCGCTAAGGGGTGAAGCACCCCTCCACTTT.

The CDR3 loop reads CASSSRQSNPVNEKLFF. CDR3 sequence (DNA): TGTGCCAGCAGCTCCAGACAGTCCAACCCAGTTAATGAAAAACTGTTTTTT. The genes are TRBV7-9 and TRBJ1-4, with TRBD1 as a possible D gene (5 bases). The V gene's germline CDR1 is SEHNR and CDR2 FQNEAQ (reference sequence). This CDR3 has 17 amino acids. V was trimmed by 4 bases and J by 4 bases, leaving 19 bases between them.

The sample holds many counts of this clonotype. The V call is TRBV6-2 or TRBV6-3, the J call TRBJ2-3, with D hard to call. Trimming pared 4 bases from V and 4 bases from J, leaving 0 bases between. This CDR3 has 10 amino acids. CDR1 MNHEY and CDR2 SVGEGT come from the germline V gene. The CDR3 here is CASSSDTQYF. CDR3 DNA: TGTGCCAGCAGTTCAGATACGCAGTATTTT.

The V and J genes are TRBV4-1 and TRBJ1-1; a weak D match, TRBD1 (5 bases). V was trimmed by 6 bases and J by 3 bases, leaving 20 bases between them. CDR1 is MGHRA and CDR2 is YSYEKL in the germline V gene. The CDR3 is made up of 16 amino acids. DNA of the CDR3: TGCGCCAGCAGGCCGGGGAGGGACGGACTATACACTGAAGCTTTCTTT. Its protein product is CASRPGRDGLYTEAFF.

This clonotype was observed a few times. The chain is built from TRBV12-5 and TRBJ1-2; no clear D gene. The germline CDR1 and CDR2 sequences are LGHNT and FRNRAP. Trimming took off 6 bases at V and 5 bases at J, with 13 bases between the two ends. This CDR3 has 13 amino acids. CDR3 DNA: TGTGCTAGTGGCCCGACAATGTTTTATGGCTACACCTTC. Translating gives CASGPTMFYGYTF. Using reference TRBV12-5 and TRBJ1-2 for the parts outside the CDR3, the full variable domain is DARVTQTPRHKVTEMGQEVTMRCQPILGHNTVFWYRQTMMQGLELLAYFRNRAPLDDSGMPKDRFSAEMPDATLATLKIQPSEPRDSAVYFCASGPTMFYGYTFGSGTRLTVV.

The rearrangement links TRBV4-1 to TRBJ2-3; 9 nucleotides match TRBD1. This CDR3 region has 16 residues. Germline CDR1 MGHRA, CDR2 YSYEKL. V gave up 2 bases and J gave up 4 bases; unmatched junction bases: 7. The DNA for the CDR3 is TGCGCCAGCAGCCAATCATCGGACAGGGGTGCAGATACGCAGTATTTT. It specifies CASSQSSDRGADTQYF.

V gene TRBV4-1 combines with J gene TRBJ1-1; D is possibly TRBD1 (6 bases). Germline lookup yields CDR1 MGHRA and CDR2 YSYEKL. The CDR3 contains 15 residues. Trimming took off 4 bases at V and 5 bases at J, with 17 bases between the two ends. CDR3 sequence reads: CASSPRTDGGTEAFF. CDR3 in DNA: TGCGCCAGCAGCCCGCGGACAGATGGTGGGACTGAAGCTTTCTTT.

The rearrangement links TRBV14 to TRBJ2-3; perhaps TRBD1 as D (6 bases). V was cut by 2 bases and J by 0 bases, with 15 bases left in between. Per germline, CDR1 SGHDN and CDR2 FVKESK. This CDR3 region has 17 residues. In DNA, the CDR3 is TGTGCCAGCAGCCAACCCGGACGACAGGATAGCACAGATACGCAGTATTTT. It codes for CASSQPGRQDSTDTQYF. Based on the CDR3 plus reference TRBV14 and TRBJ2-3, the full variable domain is EAGVTQFPSHSVIEKGQTVTLRCDPISGHDNLYWYRRVMGKEIKFLLHFVKESKQDESGMPNNRFLAERTGGTYSTLKVQPAELEDSGVYFCASSQPGRQDSTDTQYFGPGTRLTVL.

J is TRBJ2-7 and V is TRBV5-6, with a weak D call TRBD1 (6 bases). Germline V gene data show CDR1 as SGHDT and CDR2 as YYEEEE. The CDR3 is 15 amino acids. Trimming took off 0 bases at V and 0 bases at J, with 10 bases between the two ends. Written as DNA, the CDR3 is TGTGCCAGCAGCTTGGCCGGGACACTCTCCTACGAGCAGTACTTC. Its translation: CASSLAGTLSYEQYF.